Each of the 17 T cell receptor beta chains below was sequenced from the same sample in a study of OX40 agonist ivuxolimab in advanced cancers. Profiled with immunoSEQ multiplex PCR; TCRdb holds only in-frame clones, not every one. The sample yields tens of thousands of clones, approximately 90% seen once. Here the sequenced sample was CD4+ or CD8+ T cells sorted from blood, taken in a trial of the OX40 agonist ivuxolimab. These receptors came from an adult with an advanced solid tumor such as melanoma, head and neck, liver or kidney cancer.

The chain is built from TRBV28 and TRBJ2-5, with D uncertain. V lost 3 bases, J lost 2 bases, and 22 bases lay in between. The CDR3 is made up of 18 amino acids. The germline gives CDR1 MDHEN, CDR2 SYDVKM. CDR3 in amino acids: CASSFPPVTHALQETQYF. The DNA of the CDR3 is TGTGCCAGCAGTTTCCCACCGGTGACTCACGCCCTACAAGAGACCCAGTACTTC.

The chain uses TRBV18 and TRBJ2-7; D call uncertain. V lost 3 bases to trimming and J lost 0 bases, with 21 bases between them. Germline V gene sequence: CDR1 KGHSH, CDR2 LQKENI. This CDR3 has 18 residues. This CDR3 is CASSPYFRRDGRSYEQYF. CDR3 nucleotide sequence: TGTGCCAGCTCACCGTATTTTAGGCGTGACGGACGCTCCTACGAGCAGTACTTC.

A few counts support this clone. The gene calls are TRBV2 and TRBJ1-5, with 9 bases identical to TRBD1. This CDR3 is built from 14 residues. Unmatched junction bases numbered 6, after V lost 6 bases and J lost 6 bases. The V gene's germline CDR1 is SNHLY and CDR2 FYNNEI. The CDR3 loop is CASRWDRESQPQHF. The CDR3 DNA reads as TGTGCCAGCAGATGGGACAGGGAGAGTCAGCCCCAGCATTTT.

The chain couples TRBV4-1 to TRBJ1-2, with 8 bases fitting TRBD1. The V gene end was trimmed by 4 bases and the J gene end by 4 bases; junction bases not matched to a gene: 2. Germline V lookup: CDR1 MGHRA, CDR2 YSYEKL. This CDR3 has 13 residues. The CDR3 reads CASSRGQGYGYTF. The CDR3 DNA reads TGCGCCAGCAGCCGCGGACAGGGCTATGGCTACACCTTC.

The chain couples TRBV6-1 to TRBJ1-2, with 8 bases fitting TRBD1. The CDR3 consists of 13 residues. V lost 7 bases and J lost 6; bases outside the gene matches: 7. Germline V gene data show CDR1 as MNHNS and CDR2 as SASEGT. The CDR3, as DNA: TGTGCCAGCACCAAGGACAGGGACCATGGCTACACCTTC. Protein sequence: CASTKDRDHGYTF.

The chain recombines TRBV18 with TRBJ2-6; TRBD1 agrees at 7 bases. Germline V gene lookup returns CDR1 KGHSH and CDR2 LQKENI. J gave up 3 bases and V 2 bases, and 7 bases lay outside the gene matches. The CDR3 is 17 amino acids. The CDR3 spells CASSPEQGLGGANVLTF. The DNA of the CDR3 is TGTGCCAGCTCACCAGAACAGGGGCTTGGTGGGGCCAACGTCCTGACTTTC.

This chain links TRBV30 with TRBJ2-6; TRBD1 agrees at 9 bases. With V trimmed by 7 bases and J by 0 bases, 7 bases remained unmatched. There are 16 residues in the CDR3. CDR1 is GTSNPN and CDR2 is SVGIG in the germline V gene (reference sequence). CDR3 DNA: TGTGCCTCCTACAGGGGGCTACGCTCTGGGGCCAACGTCCTGACTTTC. It yields the protein CASYRGLRSGANVLTF.

The chain is built from TRBV29-1 and TRBJ2-7, with D perhaps matching TRBD1 or TRBD2 (6 bases each). CDR1 SQVTM and CDR2 ANQGSEA come from the germline V gene. The CDR3 spans 14 residues. V was cut by 5 bases and J by 5 bases, with 19 bases left in between. Written as DNA, the CDR3 is TGCAGCGTTCTGAGGAGGGGGGATAGACACGAGCAGTACTTC. This encodes CSVLRRGDRHEQYF.

The V call is TRBV11-2, the J call TRBJ2-1; no clear D gene. Germline CDR1 reads SGHAT; CDR2 reads FQNNGV. CDR3 length equals 13 residues. V was trimmed by 3 bases and J by 9 bases, leaving 12 bases between them. CDR3 region: CASSFSWSFEQFF. Here the CDR3 DNA reads TGTGCCAGCAGCTTTTCCTGGTCGTTTGAGCAGTTCTTC.

This chain links TRBV9 with TRBJ1-4; no firm D call. V dropped 5 bases and J dropped 4 bases, with 12 bases sitting between them. This CDR3 comprises 14 residues. Germline CDR1 is SGDLS and CDR2 is YYNGEE. The CDR3 protein is CASSASLVNEKLFF. CDR3 coding DNA: TGTGCCAGCAGTGCTTCGCTAGTTAATGAAAAACTGTTTTTT.

The gene calls are TRBV6-4 and TRBJ2-7, with 13 bases lining up with TRBD2. The CDR3 covers 19 residues. CDR1 is MRHNA, CDR2 SNTAGT, per germline. J was trimmed by 3 bases and V by 3 bases; bases with no gene match: 14. The CDR3 sequence: CASSETSGRFWGFYYEQYF. For the CDR3, the DNA is TGTGCCAGCAGTGAGACTAGCGGGAGGTTCTGGGGGTTTTACTACGAGCAGTACTTC.

This chain links TRBV6-1 with TRBJ2-5, with 10 bases that match TRBD1. Germline assignment: CDR1 MNHNS and CDR2 SASEGT. This CDR3 has 15 residues. V lost 5 bases, J lost 6 bases, and 9 bases stayed unmatched. CDR3 DNA: TGTGCCAGCAGTCGGACAGGGGGTGAGGGGCAGACCCAGTACTTC. Encoded protein: CASSRTGGEGQTQYF.

V gene TRBV6-5 combines with J gene TRBJ1-2, with D unclear. Deletions cut 0 bases from V and 8 bases from J, with 7 bases between. Germline CDR1 reads MNHEY; CDR2 reads SVGAGI. The CDR3 consists of 12 residues. CDR3 DNA: TGTGCCAGCAGTTACTCAGGGTACGGCTACACCTTC. Translated: CASSYSGYGYTF.

The V and J genes are TRBV5-1 and TRBJ1-6, with D possibly being TRBD1 (5 bases). This CDR3 spans 15 amino acids. V was pared by 2 bases and J by 8 bases, with 14 bases between. Germline V gene data show CDR1 as SGHRS and CDR2 as YFSETQ. In DNA, the CDR3 is TGCGCCAGCAGCTTTTCACCGGCAGGGTATTCACCCCTCCACTTT. Amino acid sequence: CASSFSPAGYSPLHF.

The chain links TRBV7-3 to TRBJ1-6; no reliable D call. The germline V gene encodes CDR1 SGHTA and CDR2 FQGTGA. V was pared by 2 bases and J by 10 bases, with 12 bases between. This CDR3 region has 14 residues. This CDR3 is CASSLGPNGSPLHF. In nucleotides, the CDR3 is TGTGCCAGCAGCTTAGGGCCGAACGGGTCACCCCTCCACTTT.

The V and J genes are TRBV15 and TRBJ1-1; a possible D gene is TRBD1 (5 bases). Germline assignment: CDR1 LNHNV and CDR2 YYDKDF (reference sequence). This CDR3 is 14 amino acids long. Trimming shortened V by 3 bases and J by 3 bases, and 11 bases separated the two germline ends. This CDR3 is CATSSYGGYTEAFF. The CDR3 DNA is TGTGCCACCAGCAGTTACGGGGGGTACACTGAAGCTTTCTTT.

The chain couples TRBV2 to TRBJ2-2; 8 bases agree with TRBD2. CDR1 is SNHLY and CDR2 is FYNNEI in the germline V gene. The CDR3 extends over 18 amino acids. The J segment lost 8 bases and the V segment lost 5 bases, leaving 19 bases of the junction unmatched. The CDR3 reads CASSYAVGLAWGTGELFF. CDR3 bases: TGTGCCAGCAGTTATGCCGTCGGACTAGCATGGGGAACGGGGGAGCTGTTTTTT. Looking up the rest from reference TRBV2 and TRBJ2-2 gives the full variable domain: EPEVTQTPSHQVTQMGQEVILRCVPISNHLYFYWYRQILGQKVEFLVSFYNNEISEKSEIFDDQFSVERPDGSNFTLKIRSTKLEDSAMYFCASSYAVGLAWGTGELFFGEGSRLTVL.